The text below deals with one TCR beta chain. The data were taken from a study of blood T cell repertoires in COVID-19. The repertoire was sequenced with immunoSEQ multiplex PCR; TCRdb's copy has only in-frame clones and lacks some. The data show under 95,000 clones, 88% seen once. The sequenced material came from peripheral blood. The receptor was isolated from a human donor in a cohort sampled during active COVID-19.

The CDR3 DNA reads as TGTGCCAGCAGCGCCGGACAGGGGAGAGGCTACACCTTC. It yields the protein CASSAGQGRGYTF. This sequence joins TRBV6-5 and TRBJ1-2, with 9 bases matching TRBD1. The CDR3 runs to 13 residues. V lost 6 bases, J lost 8 bases, and 7 bases stayed unmatched. Germline CDR1 MNHEY, CDR2 SVGAGI.